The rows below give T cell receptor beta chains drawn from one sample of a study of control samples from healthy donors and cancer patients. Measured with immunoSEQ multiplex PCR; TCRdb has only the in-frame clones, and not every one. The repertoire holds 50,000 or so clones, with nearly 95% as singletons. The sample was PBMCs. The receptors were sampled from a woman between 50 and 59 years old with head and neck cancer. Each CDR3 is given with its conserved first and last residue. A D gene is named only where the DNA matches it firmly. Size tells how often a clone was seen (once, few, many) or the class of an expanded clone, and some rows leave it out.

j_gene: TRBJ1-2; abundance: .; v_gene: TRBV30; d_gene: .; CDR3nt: TGTGCCTGGAGTGTACTAGCAGCGGGCGGCTACACCTTC; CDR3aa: CAWSVLAAGGYTF
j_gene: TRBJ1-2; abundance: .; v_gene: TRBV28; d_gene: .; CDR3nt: TGTGCCAGCAGTTCAAGGGAGGGCTATGGCTACACCTTC; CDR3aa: CASSSREGYGYTF
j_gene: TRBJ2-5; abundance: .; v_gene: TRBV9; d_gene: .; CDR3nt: TGTGCCAGCAGCTCCGGGAGAGGGGAGGAGACCCAGTACTTC; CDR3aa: CASSSGRGEETQYF
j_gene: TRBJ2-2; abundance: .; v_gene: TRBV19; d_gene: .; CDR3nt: TGTGCCAGTAGTATGAAGTACACCGGGGAGCTGTTTTTT; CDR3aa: CASSMKYTGELFF
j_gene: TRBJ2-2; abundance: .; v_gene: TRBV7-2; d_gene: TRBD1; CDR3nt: TGTGCCAGCAGCTTAGAGGCCCCAGGGGGGCTGTTTTTT; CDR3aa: CASSLEAPGGLFF
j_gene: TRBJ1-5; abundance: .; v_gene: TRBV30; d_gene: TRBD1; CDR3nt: TGTGCCTGGAGTGCCCACAGGGGGGGCAATCAGCCCCAGCATTTT; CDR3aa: CAWSAHRGGNQPQHF
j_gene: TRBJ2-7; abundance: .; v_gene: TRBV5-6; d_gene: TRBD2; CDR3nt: TGTGCCAGCAGACTACTAGCGGGAGTGAACTACGAGCAGTACTTC; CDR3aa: CASRLLAGVNYEQYF
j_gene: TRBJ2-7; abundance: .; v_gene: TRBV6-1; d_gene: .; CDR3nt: TGTGCCAGCAGTGATAAGGGGTTCGGTCACTACGAGCAGTACTTC; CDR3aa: CASSDKGFGHYEQYF
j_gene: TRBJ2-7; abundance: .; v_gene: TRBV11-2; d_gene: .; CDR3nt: TGTGCCAGCAGCTTAGGGGGTACCTACTCCGGGTACTTC; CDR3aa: CASSLGGTYSGYF
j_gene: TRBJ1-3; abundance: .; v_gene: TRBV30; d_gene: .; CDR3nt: TGTGCCTGGGAACCTCCGATCTCTGGAAACACCATATATTTT; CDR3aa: CAWEPPISGNTIYF
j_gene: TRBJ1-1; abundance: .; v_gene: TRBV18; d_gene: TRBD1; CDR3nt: TGTGCCAGCTCACCCCGCGGGACAGGGGGCCTCATGAACACTGAAGCTTTCTTT; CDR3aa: CASSPRGTGGLMNTEAFF
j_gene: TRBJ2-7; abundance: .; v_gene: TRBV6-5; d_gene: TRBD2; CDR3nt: TGTGCCAGCAGCCCGCACGGGGGGACCTACGAGCAGTACTTC; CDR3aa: CASSPHGGTYEQYF
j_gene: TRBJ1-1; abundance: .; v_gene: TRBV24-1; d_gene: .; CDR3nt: TGTGCCACCAGTACGACAGAGGAGGGCGGCACTGAAGCTTTCTTT; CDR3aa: CATSTTEEGGTEAFF
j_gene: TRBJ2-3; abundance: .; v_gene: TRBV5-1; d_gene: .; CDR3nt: TGCGCCAGCAGCTTAAGGGGGGGCACAGATACGCAGTATTTT; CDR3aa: CASSLRGGTDTQYF
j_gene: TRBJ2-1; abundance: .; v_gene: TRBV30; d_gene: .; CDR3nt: TGTGCCTGGAGAGGGGGTTTTAACAATGAGCAGTTCTTC; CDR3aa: CAWRGGFNNEQFF
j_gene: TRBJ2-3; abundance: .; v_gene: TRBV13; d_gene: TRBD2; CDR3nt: TGTGCCAGCAGTTGGACCGGGACTAAGTTTAATACGCAGTATTTT; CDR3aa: CASSWTGTKFNTQYF
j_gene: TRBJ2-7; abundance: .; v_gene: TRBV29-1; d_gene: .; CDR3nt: TGCAGCGTTGAAATAAGCCGCTACGAGCAGTACTTC; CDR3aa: CSVEISRYEQYF
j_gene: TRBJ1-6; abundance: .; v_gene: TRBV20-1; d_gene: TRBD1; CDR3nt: TGCAGTGCTAGTAAGGACAGGGAAAGCTCACCCCTCCACTTT; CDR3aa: CSASKDRESSPLHF
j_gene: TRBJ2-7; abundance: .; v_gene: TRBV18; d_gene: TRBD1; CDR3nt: TGTGCCAGCTCACCACTGGGGACAGATTTTGGTGAGCAGTACTTC; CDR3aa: CASSPLGTDFGEQYF
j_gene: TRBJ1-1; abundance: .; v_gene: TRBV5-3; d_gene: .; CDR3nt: TGTGCCAGAAGCTCCCCTTTAATGAACACTGAAGCTTTCTTT; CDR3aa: CARSSPLMNTEAFF
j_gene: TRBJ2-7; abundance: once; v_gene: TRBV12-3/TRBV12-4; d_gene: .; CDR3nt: TGTGCCAGCAGTTCCCCCTCCTACGAGCAGTACTTC; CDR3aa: CASSSPSYEQYF
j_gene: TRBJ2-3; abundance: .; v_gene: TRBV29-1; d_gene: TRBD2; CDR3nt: TGCAGCGCACGCGAGCGGGAGTTCACAGATACGCAGTATTTT; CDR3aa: CSAREREFTDTQYF
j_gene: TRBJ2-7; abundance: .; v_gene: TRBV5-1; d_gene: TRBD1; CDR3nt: TGCGCCAGCAGCTTGGCCAGAGGGACAGGGTCCTACGAGCAGTACTTC; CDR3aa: CASSLARGTGSYEQYF
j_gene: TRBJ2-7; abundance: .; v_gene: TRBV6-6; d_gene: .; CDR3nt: TGTGCCAGCAGTTCCCACGACTACGAGCAGTACTTC; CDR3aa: CASSSHDYEQYF
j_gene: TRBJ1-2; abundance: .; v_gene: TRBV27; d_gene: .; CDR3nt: TGTGCCAGCAGTTTAGAGGGGAACTATGGCTACACCTTC; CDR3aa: CASSLEGNYGYTF